This T cell receptor beta chain was captured by sequencing in a study of cytomegalovirus exposure and HLA in healthy donors. Study at large: Among over 300 genotyped donors, roughly 80% fell in the Caucasian-associated ancestry cluster.

Donors showed nominal health when sampled, although they likely had unrecorded immune exposures. The primer mix had 60 Vbeta and 13 Jbeta primers. The data were produced by immunoSEQ multiplex PCR, yet TCRdb's version contains in-frame clones alone and is incomplete. Here the sample spans under 150,000 clones, roughly 72% being singletons. This clone was counted a single time. The germline gives CDR1 MGHRA, CDR2 YSYEKL. The CDR3 spans 16 residues. V was pared by 4 bases and J by 7 bases, with 13 bases of the junction left unmatched. The sequence was collected from a man aged 35 to 55 in good health and CMV-seronegative. This chain joins TRBV4-1 and TRBJ2-1, with TRBD2 matching over 7 bases. The sample comprised PBMCs. The CDR3 DNA sequence: TGCGCCAGCAGCCTCCCTCCCCGGGCGGGAGTGAATGAGCAGTTCTTC. Its protein product is CASSLPPRAGVNEQFF.